This TCR beta chain appears in the sequencing data of a study of cytomegalovirus exposure and HLA in healthy donors. Details on this clone: Its specificity is not known.

Both 60 Vbeta primers and 13 Jbeta primers went into the PCR. Clones were sequenced by immunoSEQ multiplex PCR, and TCRdb holds only the in-frame ones, with some missing. The sample consists of about 110,000 clones, less than 90% of them appearing once. V shed 5 bases and J shed 2 bases, with 15 bases lying between them. Germline V gene data show CDR1 as MNHNY and CDR2 as SVGAGI (reference sequence). This CDR3 is 15 amino acids long. Findings and caveats of the study: Researchers left out some V segments, among them TRBV6-2 and TRBV6-3, as indistinguishable.

The V call is TRBV6-6, the J call TRBJ1-2, with D possibly TRBD1 on 5 matching bases. The sample taken for sequencing was PBMCs. This sequence originates from a man between 45 and 60 years old in good health and CMV-seronegative. The CDR3 DNA follows: TGTGCCAGCAGTCCCCTGGGGGGACGCAACTATGGCTACACCTTC. It encodes CASSPLGGRNYGYTF.